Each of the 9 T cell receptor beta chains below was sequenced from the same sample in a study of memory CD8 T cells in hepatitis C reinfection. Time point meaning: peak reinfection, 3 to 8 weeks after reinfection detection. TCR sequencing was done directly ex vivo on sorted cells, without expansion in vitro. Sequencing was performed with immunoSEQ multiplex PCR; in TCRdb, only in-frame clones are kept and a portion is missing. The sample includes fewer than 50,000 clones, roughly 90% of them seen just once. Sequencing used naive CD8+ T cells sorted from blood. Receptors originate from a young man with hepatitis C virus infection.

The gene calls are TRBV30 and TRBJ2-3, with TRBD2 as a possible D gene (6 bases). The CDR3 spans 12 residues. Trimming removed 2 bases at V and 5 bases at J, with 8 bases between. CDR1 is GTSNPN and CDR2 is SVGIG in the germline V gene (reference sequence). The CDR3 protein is CAWSLAEDTQYF. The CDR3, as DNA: TGTGCCTGGAGTTTAGCGGAAGATACGCAGTATTTT.

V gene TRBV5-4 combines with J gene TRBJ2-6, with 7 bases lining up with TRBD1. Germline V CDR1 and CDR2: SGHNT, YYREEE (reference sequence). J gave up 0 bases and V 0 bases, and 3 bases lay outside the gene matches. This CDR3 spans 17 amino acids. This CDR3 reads CASSLGTGVSGANVLTF. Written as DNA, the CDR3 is TGTGCCAGCAGCTTGGGGACAGGAGTCTCTGGGGCCAACGTCCTGACTTTC.

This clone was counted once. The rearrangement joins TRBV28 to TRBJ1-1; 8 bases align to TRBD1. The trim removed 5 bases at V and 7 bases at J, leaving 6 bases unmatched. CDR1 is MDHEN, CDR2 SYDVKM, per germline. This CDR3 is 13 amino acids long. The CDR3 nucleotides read TGTGCCAGCAGTACCTGGACAGGGAATGAAGCTTTCTTT. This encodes CASSTWTGNEAFF. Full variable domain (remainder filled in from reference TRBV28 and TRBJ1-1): DVKVTQSSRYLVKRTGEKVFLECVQDMDHENMFWYRQDPGLGLRLIYFSYDVKMKEKGDIPEGYSVSREKKERFSLILESASTNQTSMYLCASSTWTGNEAFFGQGTRLTVV.

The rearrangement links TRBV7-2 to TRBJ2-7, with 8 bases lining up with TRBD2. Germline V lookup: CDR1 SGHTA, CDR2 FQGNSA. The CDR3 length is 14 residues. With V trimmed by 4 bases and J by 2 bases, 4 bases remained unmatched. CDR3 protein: CASSYGTSAYEQYF. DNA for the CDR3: TGTGCCAGCAGCTACGGGACTAGTGCCTACGAGCAGTACTTC.

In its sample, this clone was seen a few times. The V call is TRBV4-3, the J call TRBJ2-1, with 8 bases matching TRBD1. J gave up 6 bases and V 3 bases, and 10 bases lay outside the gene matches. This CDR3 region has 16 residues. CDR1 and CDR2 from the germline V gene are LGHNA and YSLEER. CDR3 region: CASSHQGAHTPNEQFF. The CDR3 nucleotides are TGCGCCAGCAGCCATCAGGGGGCCCATACTCCCAATGAGCAGTTCTTC.

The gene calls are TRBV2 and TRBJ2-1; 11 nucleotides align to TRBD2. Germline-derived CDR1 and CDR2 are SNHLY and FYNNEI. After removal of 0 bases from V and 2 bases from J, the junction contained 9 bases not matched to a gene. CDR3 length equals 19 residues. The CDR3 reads CASSEAPFTSGRAYNEQFF. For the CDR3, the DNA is TGTGCCAGCAGTGAAGCCCCCTTTACTAGCGGGAGAGCCTACAATGAGCAGTTCTTC. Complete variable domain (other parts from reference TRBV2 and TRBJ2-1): EPEVTQTPSHQVTQMGQEVILRCVPISNHLYFYWYRQILGQKVEFLVSFYNNEISEKSEIFDDQFSVERPDGSNFTLKIRSTKLEDSAMYFCASSEAPFTSGRAYNEQFFGPGTRLTVL.

For the CDR3, the DNA is TGTGCCAGCAGTTACTTCCAGGGATATCAGCCCCAGCATTTT. Translated: CASSYFQGYQPQHF. The gene calls are TRBV6-5 and TRBJ1-5; weak D call: TRBD1 (5 bases). Germline CDR1 is MNHEY and CDR2 is SVGAGI. This CDR3 is built from 14 residues. Between the trimmed V and J ends, which lost 1 base and 5 bases, there was a span of 9 bases.

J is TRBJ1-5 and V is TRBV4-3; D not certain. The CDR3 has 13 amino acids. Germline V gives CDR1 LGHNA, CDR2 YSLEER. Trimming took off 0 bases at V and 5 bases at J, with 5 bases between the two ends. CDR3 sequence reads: CASSQDRYQPQHF. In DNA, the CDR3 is TGCGCCAGCAGCCAAGACCGGTATCAGCCCCAGCATTTT.

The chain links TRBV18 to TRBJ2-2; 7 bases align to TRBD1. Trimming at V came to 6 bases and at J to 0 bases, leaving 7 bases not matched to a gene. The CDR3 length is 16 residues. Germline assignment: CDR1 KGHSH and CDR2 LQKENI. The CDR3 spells CASSPSGTANTGELFF. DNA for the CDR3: TGTGCCAGCTCCCCCTCCGGGACAGCGAACACCGGGGAGCTGTTTTTT. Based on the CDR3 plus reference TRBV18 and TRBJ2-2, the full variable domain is NAGVMQNPRHLVRRRGQEARLRCSPMKGHSHVYWYRQLPEEGLKFMVYLQKENIIDESGMPKERFSAEFPKEGPSILRIQQVVRGDSAAYFCASSPSGTANTGELFFGEGSRLTVL.